These 14 T cell receptor beta chains originate from one sample sequenced in a study of T-cell reconstitution after alpha-beta-depleted transplantation in children. Unique molecular identifiers tagged the TCRbeta library. MiXCR, run by TCRdb on the PCR reads, gives a single entry per CDR3 protein. The table records about 72,000 distinct CDR3 sequences, 6% to 8% of them present only once. The input for sequencing was PBMCs from the stem cell graft donor, taken from the stem cell graft. These receptors originate from a human donor who donated a stem cell graft to a child with acute lymphoblastic leukemia.

A note on this clonotype: A much larger clonotype is one base distant, so this may be a read error. The rearrangement uses TRBV12-5 and TRBJ2-5; D may be TRBD1 (5 bases). Germline CDR1 reads LGHNT; CDR2 reads FRNRAP. CDR3 length: 13 amino acids. CDR3 sequence reads: CDSVQDNQETQYF. The CDR3 DNA follows: TGTGATAGTGTCCAGGACAACCAAGAGACCCAGTACTTC.

The chain employs TRBV7-2 and TRBJ2-3, with TRBD1 identical over 8 bases. J was trimmed by 3 bases and V by 5 bases; bases with no gene match: 7. This CDR3 comprises 15 residues. Germline V CDR1 and CDR2: SGHTA, FQGNSA. The CDR3 region is CASSLWTGRTDTQYF. In DNA form, the CDR3 reads TGTGCCAGCAGCCTATGGACAGGGCGGACAGATACGCAGTATTTT.

The chain joins TRBV9 to TRBJ2-7; 11 bases align to TRBD2. The CDR3 sequence is 15 residues long. Germline trimming cut 4 bases from V and 6 bases from J; bases unmatched to any gene: 9. Germline V gene lookup returns CDR1 SGDLS and CDR2 YYNGEE. The CDR3 loop is CASSSSGTSGVEQYF. The CDR3 DNA reads as TGTGCCAGCAGCTCATCGGGGACTAGCGGCGTCGAGCAGTACTTC.

This clonotype came up once. Relative to the germline gene, one junction end is altered; a read error may explain this. This chain connects TRBV7-3 to TRBJ2-1; the D gene is possibly TRBD1 (7 bases). The CDR3 is 16 amino acids. Germline V gene sequence: CDR1 SGHTA, CDR2 FQGTGA. CDR3 in amino acids: CAISLRAGGIHNEQFF. The CDR3 coding sequence is TGTGCCATCAGCTTAAGGGCAGGGGGGATCCACAATGAGCAGTTCTTC.

In its sample, this clonotype was seen many times. The chain joins TRBV6-1 to TRBJ1-1, with D maybe TRBD1 (5 bases). Per the germline V gene, CDR1 is MNHNS and CDR2 is SASEGT. The CDR3 spans 13 residues. Trimming removed 5 bases from V and 7 bases from J, with 14 bases in between. CDR3 in amino acids: CASSLRDRSEAFF. DNA of the CDR3: TGTGCCAGCAGTCTCCGGGACCGCAGTGAAGCTTTCTTT.

This clonotype was seen at least ten times. The chain is built from TRBV7-3 and TRBJ2-1, with D possibly being TRBD1 or TRBD2 (5 bases each). Deletions cut 2 bases from V and 0 bases from J, with 11 bases between. The CDR3 consists of 16 residues. Germline V lookup: CDR1 SGHTA, CDR2 FQGTGA. This chain's CDR3 is CASSLYGADSYNEQFF. The CDR3 region has the DNA TGTGCCAGCAGCTTATACGGGGCGGACTCCTACAATGAGCAGTTCTTC.

This clonotype was found many times. This chain links TRBV10-3 with TRBJ2-5; D is ambiguous. Germline assignment: CDR1 ENHRY and CDR2 SYGVKD. V was cut by 10 bases and J by 3 bases, with 6 bases left in between. The CDR3 loop spans 10 amino acids. The chain's CDR3 is CATREETQYF. CDR3 sequence (DNA): TGTGCCACCCGCGAAGAGACCCAGTACTTC.

This clonotype was found many times. J is TRBJ1-1 and V is TRBV5-1; D uncertain. V lost 3 bases, J lost 1 base, and 13 bases lay in between. This CDR3 contains 15 residues. The germline V gene has CDR1 SGHRS and CDR2 YFSETQ. The chain's CDR3 is CASSSDREPNTEAFF. The CDR3, as DNA: TGCGCCAGCAGCTCTGACCGGGAACCGAACACTGAAGCTTTCTTT.

V gene TRBV4-2 combines with J gene TRBJ2-2; 12 positions agree with TRBD1. Germline V CDR1 and CDR2: LGHNA, YNFKEQ. The CDR3 extends over 18 amino acids. V lost 4 bases and J lost 5; bases outside the gene matches: 11. Here the CDR3 DNA reads TGTGCCAGCAGCCCCTCCGGGACAGGGGGCTTTATAACCGGGGAGCTGTTTTTT. The encoded protein is CASSPSGTGGFITGELFF.

This clonotype came up many times. The chain joins TRBV7-9 to TRBJ1-1; TRBD1 might be the D (5 bases). The CDR3 consists of 14 residues. Germline CDR1 is SEHNR and CDR2 is FQNEAQ (reference sequence). V dropped 1 base and J dropped 0 bases, with 6 bases sitting between them. The CDR3 is CASSLGGMNTEAFF. The CDR3 nucleotides are TGTGCCAGCAGCTTAGGGGGGATGAACACTGAAGCTTTCTTT.

The rearrangement joins TRBV12-3 or TRBV12-4 to TRBJ2-1; D remains unclear. The ends were cut back, 6 bases at V and 2 bases at J, with 14 bases in the middle. The CDR3 extends over 15 amino acids. CDR3 sequence: CASSYPPLAYNEQFF. The CDR3 DNA reads TGTGCCAGCAGCTATCCCCCGCTGGCCTACAATGAGCAGTTCTTC.

This clonotype was counted many times. The V call is TRBV4-2, the J call TRBJ2-1; 7 bases are shared with TRBD2. Germline values: CDR1 LGHNA, CDR2 YNFKEQ. CDR3 length equals 14 residues. Losses at the gene ends were 0 bases for V and 8 bases for J; bases not matched to a gene: 4. The CDR3 reads CASSQETGGDEQFF. CDR3 coding DNA: TGTGCCAGCAGCCAAGAAACGGGAGGTGATGAGCAGTTCTTC.

The sample holds many counts of this clonotype. The chain carries TRBV12-3 or TRBV12-4 and TRBJ2-1; D might be TRBD2 (6 bases). This CDR3 region has 13 residues. The V gene lost 3 bases and the J gene lost 8 bases, with 11 bases spanning the gap. CDR3 loop: CASSFVTRDEQFF. As DNA, the CDR3 is TGTGCCAGCAGTTTCGTGACTAGGGATGAGCAGTTCTTC.

This clonotype was seen a handful of times. The rearrangement joins TRBV15 to TRBJ2-1, with D unresolved. Germline V gene lookup returns CDR1 LNHNV and CDR2 YYDKDF (reference sequence). With 5 bases removed from V and 7 bases from J, the gap between germline ends came to 15 bases. The CDR3 loop spans 14 amino acids. The CDR3 DNA is TGTGCCACCAGCCTTGAAGTGGCGCTGAATGAGCAGTTCTTC. Protein: CATSLEVALNEQFF. Full variable domain (missing parts from reference TRBV15 and TRBJ2-1): DAMVIQNPRYQVTQFGKPVTLSCSQTLNHNVMYWYQQKSSQAPKLLFHYYDKDFNNEADTPDNFQSRRPNTSFCFLDIRSPGLGDTAMYLCATSLEVALNEQFFGPGTRLTVL.